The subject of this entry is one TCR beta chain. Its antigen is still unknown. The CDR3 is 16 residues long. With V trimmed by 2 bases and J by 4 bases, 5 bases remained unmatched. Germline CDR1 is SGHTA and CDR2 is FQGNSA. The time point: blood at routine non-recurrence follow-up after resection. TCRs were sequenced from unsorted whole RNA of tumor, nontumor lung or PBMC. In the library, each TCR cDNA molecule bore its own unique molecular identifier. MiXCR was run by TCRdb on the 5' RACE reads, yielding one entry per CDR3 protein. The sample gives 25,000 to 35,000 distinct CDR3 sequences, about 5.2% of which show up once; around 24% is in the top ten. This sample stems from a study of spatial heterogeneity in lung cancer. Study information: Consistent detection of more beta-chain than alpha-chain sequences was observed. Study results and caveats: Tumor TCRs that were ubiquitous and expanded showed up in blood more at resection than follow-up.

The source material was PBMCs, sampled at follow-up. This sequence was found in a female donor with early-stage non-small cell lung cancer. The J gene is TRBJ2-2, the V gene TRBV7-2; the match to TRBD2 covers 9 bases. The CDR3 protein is CASSLRGGASTGELFF. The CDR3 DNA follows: TGTGCCAGCAGCTTACGCGGGGGGGCCTCCACCGGGGAGCTGTTTTTT.